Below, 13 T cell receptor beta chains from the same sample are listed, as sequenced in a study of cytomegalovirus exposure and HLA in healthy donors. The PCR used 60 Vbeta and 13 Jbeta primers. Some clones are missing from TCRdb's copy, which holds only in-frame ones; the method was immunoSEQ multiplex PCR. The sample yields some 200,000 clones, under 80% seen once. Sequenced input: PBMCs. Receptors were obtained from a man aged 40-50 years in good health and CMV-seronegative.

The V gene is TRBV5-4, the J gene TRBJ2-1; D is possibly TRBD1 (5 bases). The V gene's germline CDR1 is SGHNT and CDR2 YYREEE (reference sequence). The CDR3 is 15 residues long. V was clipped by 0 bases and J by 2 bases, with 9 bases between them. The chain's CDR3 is CASSLVRGTYNEQFF. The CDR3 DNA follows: TGTGCCAGCAGCTTGGTAAGGGGCACCTACAATGAGCAGTTCTTC.

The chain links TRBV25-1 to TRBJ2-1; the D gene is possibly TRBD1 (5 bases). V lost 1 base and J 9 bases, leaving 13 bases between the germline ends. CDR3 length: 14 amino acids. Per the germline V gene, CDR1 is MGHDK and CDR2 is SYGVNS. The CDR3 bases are TGTGCCAGCAGTGAATCCAGGGATAAGGGTGAGCAGTTCTTC. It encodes CASSESRDKGEQFF.

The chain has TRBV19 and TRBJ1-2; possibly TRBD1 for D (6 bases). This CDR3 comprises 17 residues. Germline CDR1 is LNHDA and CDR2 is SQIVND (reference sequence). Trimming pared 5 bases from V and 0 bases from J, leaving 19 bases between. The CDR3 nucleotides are TGTGCCAGTAGTGTCCAAGGCAGGGGCTCCTCTAACTATGGCTACACCTTC. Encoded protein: CASSVQGRGSSNYGYTF.

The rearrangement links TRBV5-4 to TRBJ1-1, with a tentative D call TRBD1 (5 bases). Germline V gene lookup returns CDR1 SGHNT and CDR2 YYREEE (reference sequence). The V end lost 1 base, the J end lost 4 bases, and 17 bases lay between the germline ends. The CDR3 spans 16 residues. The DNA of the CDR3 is TGTGCCAGCAGCTTGCTGGGTTGGGGCGGCGCCACTGAAGCTTTCTTT. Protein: CASSLLGWGGATEAFF. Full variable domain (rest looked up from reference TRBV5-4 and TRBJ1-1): ETGVTQSPTHLIKTRGQQVTLRCSSQSGHNTVSWYQQALGQGPQFIFQYYREEENGRGNFPPRFSGLQFPNYSSELNVNALELDDSALYLCASSLLGWGGATEAFFGQGTRLTVV.

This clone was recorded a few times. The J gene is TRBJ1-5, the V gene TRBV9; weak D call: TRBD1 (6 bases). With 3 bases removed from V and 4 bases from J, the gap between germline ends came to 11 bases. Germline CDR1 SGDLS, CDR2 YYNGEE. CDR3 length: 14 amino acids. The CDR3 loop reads CASSDGQNNQPQHF. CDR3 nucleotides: TGTGCCAGCAGCGACGGACAGAATAATCAGCCCCAGCATTTT.

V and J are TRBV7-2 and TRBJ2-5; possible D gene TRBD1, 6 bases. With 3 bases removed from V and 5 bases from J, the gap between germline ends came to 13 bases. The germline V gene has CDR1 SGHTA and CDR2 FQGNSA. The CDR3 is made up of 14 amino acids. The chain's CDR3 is CASSLDSSGETQYF. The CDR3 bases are TGTGCCAGCAGCTTGGACAGTTCGGGCGAGACCCAGTACTTC.

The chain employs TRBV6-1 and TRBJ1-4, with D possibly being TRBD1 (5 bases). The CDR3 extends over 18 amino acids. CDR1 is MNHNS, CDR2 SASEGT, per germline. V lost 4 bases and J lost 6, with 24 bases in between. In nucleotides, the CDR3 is TGTGCCAGCAGTGGGGGACTCGAGCGCTCTATGCGGTATGAAAAACTGTTTTTT. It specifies CASSGGLERSMRYEKLFF.

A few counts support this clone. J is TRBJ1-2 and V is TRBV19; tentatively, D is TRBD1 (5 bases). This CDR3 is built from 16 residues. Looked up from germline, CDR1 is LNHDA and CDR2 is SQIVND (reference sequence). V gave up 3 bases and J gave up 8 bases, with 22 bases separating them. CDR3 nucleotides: TGTGCCAGTAGTATTAGCCCGACCGCTCCCCGGGGGGGCTACACCTTC. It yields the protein CASSISPTAPRGGYTF.

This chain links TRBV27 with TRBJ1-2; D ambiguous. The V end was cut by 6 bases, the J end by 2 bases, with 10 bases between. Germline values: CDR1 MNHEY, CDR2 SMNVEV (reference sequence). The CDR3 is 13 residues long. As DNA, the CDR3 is TGTGCCAGCAGCTATAAGAAGAACTATGGCTACACCTTC. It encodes CASSYKKNYGYTF.

The CDR3 DNA is TGTGCCACCAGCAGAGGAAGAGGCAACTACGAGCAGTACTTC. It specifies CATSRGRGNYEQYF. This chain joins TRBV15 and TRBJ2-7; D is undetermined. The CDR3 is 14 amino acids. CDR1 LNHNV and CDR2 YYDKDF come from the germline V gene (reference sequence). The ends were cut back, 1 base at V and 3 bases at J, with 10 bases in the middle.

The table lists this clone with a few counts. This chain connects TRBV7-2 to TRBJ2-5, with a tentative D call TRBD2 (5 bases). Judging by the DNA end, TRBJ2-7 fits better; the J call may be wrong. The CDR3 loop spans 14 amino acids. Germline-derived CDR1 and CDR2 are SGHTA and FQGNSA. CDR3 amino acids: CASSSPLGPYEQYF. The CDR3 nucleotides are TGTGCCAGCAGCTCCCCACTAGGACCCTACGAGCAGTACTTC.

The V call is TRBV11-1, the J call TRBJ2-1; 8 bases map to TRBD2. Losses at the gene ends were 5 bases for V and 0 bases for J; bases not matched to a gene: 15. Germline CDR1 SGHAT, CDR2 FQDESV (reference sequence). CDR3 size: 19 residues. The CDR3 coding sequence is TGTGCCAGCAGCCCCATCCCCGGGGGGGGCCTTAGCTCCTACAATGAGCAGTTCTTC. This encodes CASSPIPGGGLSSYNEQFF.

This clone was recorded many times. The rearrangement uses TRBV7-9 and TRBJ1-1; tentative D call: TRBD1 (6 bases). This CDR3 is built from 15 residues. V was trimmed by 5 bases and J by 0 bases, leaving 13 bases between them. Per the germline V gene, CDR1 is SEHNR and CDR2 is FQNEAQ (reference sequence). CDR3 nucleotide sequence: TGTGCCAGCAGCCCTAGAGGGACAATGAACACTGAAGCTTTCTTT. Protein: CASSPRGTMNTEAFF.